The 22 T cell receptor beta chains below come from one sample, sequenced in a study of low-dose radiotherapy and immunotherapy resistance in tumors (dated by TCRdb to between 2021 and 2024). The time point label, read with the paper, signifies: before trial treatment. Instrument used: Illumina HiSeq 2500. Superscript III and a set of TRAV- and TRBV-specific primers were used to synthesize first-strand cDNA, so that both TCRalpha and TCRbeta chains were covered. TCRs were amplified with Phusion for around 19 PCR cycles, with a constant-region primer paired with the adapter attached to the V primers. TCRdb reran the public reads through fastp at Q25 and MiXCR, keeping productive beta chains. CDR3 protein sequences are deduplicated, and each keeps its most common genes and DNA. Counted in this sample were tens of thousands of distinct CDR3 sequences; 15% to 20% of them appeared once. The ten largest account for over 2.5% of the sample.

The specimen was PBMCs, collected before treatment. These receptors all come from a male donor with prostate cancer.

This clonotype was detected many times. This chain joins TRBV10-3 and TRBJ2-2, with a weak D call TRBD1 (5 bases). Germline CDR1 is ENHRY and CDR2 is SYGVKD. The CDR3 is made up of 14 amino acids. Trimming stripped 8 bases from V and 5 bases from J, with 15 bases between. The CDR3, as DNA: TGTGCCATCGGCCAGCAGGGTAGGACCGGGGAGCTGTTTTTT. Amino acid sequence: CAIGQQGRTGELFF.

The chain joins TRBV5-1 to TRBJ2-7; D may match TRBD1 or TRBD2 (5 bases each). The CDR3 totals 15 residues. Trimming cost V 2 bases and J 3 bases, with 15 bases left between them. Germline V gene data show CDR1 as SGHRS and CDR2 as YFSETQ. In DNA form, the CDR3 reads TGCGCCAGCAGCTTCCTGGGGGATCGACTCTACGAGCAGTACTTC. Protein: CASSFLGDRLYEQYF.

This clonotype was seen repeatedly, ten times or more. One end of the junction does not line up with germline, which may come from a read error. The chain uses TRBV2 and TRBJ2-7; D is perhaps TRBD1 (5 bases). CDR3 length: 13 amino acids. Germline V CDR1 and CDR2: SNHLY, FYNNEI. CDR3 nucleotide sequence: TGTGCCAGCAGCCCAGCCGACAGCGTCCGTTTAGGCTTC. It yields the protein CASSPADSVRLGF.

The sample holds a few counts of this clonotype. The chain couples TRBV5-1 to TRBJ2-1; 9 bases are a match to TRBD2. Trimming took 2 bases from V and 7 from J; bases not matched to a gene: 7. The length of the CDR3 is 15 residues. Germline V gives CDR1 SGHRS, CDR2 YFSETQ. CDR3 DNA sequence: TGCGCCAGCAGCTTCCTAGCGGGGTCGAATAATGAGCAGTTCTTC. This gives the protein CASSFLAGSNNEQFF. Filled out from reference TRBV5-1 and TRBJ2-1, the complete variable domain reads KAGVTQTPRYLIKTRGQQVTLSCSPISGHRSVSWYQQTPGQGLQFLFEYFSETQRNKGNFPGRFSGRQFSNSRSEMNVSTLELGDSALYLCASSFLAGSNNEQFFGPGTRLTVL.

This clonotype has a count of ten or more. The V gene is TRBV2, the J gene TRBJ2-5; 7 bases map to TRBD2. CDR1 and CDR2 from the germline V gene are SNHLY and FYNNEI. The V and J ends lost 7 bases and 4 bases, in that order; junction bases with no gene match: 3. This CDR3 is built from 12 residues. For the CDR3, the DNA is TGTGCCAGCAAGGGACTACCAGAGACCCAGTACTTC. Protein sequence: CASKGLPETQYF.

This clonotype occurred many times. V usage is TRBV6-2 or TRBV6-3 and J usage is TRBJ2-3; 7 nucleotides match TRBD1. This CDR3 comprises 17 residues. Trimming at V came to 5 bases and at J to 1 base, leaving 12 bases not matched to a gene. In germline, CDR1 is MNHEY, CDR2 SVGEGT. CDR3 sequence (DNA): TGTGCCAGCAGTAAACCGACAGGGCTAGCCGGCACAGATACGCAGTATTTT. It codes for CASSKPTGLAGTDTQYF.

The chain carries TRBV5-1 and TRBJ1-5, with 11 bases that match TRBD1. This CDR3 contains 14 residues. The germline gives CDR1 SGHRS, CDR2 YFSETQ. Germline trimming cut 3 bases from V and 5 bases from J; bases unmatched to any gene: 1. CDR3 in DNA: TGCGCCAGCAGCTGGGGACAGGGGGATCAGCCCCAGCATTTT. Translated: CASSWGQGDQPQHF.

This clonotype has at least ten counts. This chain's CDR3 is CSAPDTGTDTQYF. The CDR3 DNA is TGCAGTGCCCCGGACACCGGCACAGATACGCAGTATTTT. The chain couples TRBV20-1 to TRBJ2-3, with D tentatively TRBD1 (5 bases). The CDR3 consists of 13 residues. The germline CDR1 and CDR2 sequences are DFQATT and SNEGSKA (reference sequence). Trimming pared 6 bases from V and 1 base from J, leaving 11 bases between.

This clonotype appeared many times. The rearrangement joins TRBV20-1 to TRBJ1-3; D might be TRBD1 (5 bases). The CDR3 extends over 13 amino acids. Germline V gene lookup returns CDR1 DFQATT and CDR2 SNEGSKA (reference sequence). The ends were cut back, 6 bases at V and 2 bases at J, with 11 bases in the middle. The CDR3 reads CSAGEGTGNTIYF. CDR3 DNA: TGCAGTGCAGGGGAAGGGACTGGAAACACCATATATTTT.

The table lists this clonotype with many counts. The rearrangement links TRBV20-1 to TRBJ2-1, with D perhaps being TRBD1 or TRBD2 (5 bases each). Germline CDR1 and CDR2: DFQATT and SNEGSKA (reference sequence). The CDR3 runs to 16 residues. V dropped 2 bases and J dropped 2 bases, with 16 bases sitting between them. CDR3 region: CSARKGGGTPYNEQFF. CDR3 DNA sequence: TGCAGTGCTAGAAAGGGTGGTGGGACCCCCTACAATGAGCAGTTCTTC.

This clonotype was picked up many times. The chain employs TRBV6-2 or TRBV6-3 and TRBJ1-2; D possibly corresponds to TRBD1 (5 bases). The germline V and J ends were trimmed by 5 bases and 3 bases, with 16 bases remaining between them. Germline loops: CDR1 MNHEY, CDR2 SVGEGT. The CDR3 sequence is 15 residues long. CDR3 bases: TGTGCCAGCAGTCCCCGGGGGGGGTTTGACTATGGCTACACCTTC. Protein sequence: CASSPRGGFDYGYTF.

The chain links TRBV7-8 to TRBJ2-5, with TRBD2 matching 12 bases. This CDR3 region has 17 residues. With 5 bases clipped from V and 1 base from J, the junction kept 8 bases outside the gene matches. Germline V CDR1 and CDR2: SGHVS, FQNEAQ. The CDR3 here is CASSDRLAGAIQETQYF. As DNA, the CDR3 is TGTGCCAGCAGCGACAGACTAGCGGGGGCCATCCAAGAGACCCAGTACTTC.

This clonotype has a handful of counts. As DNA, the CDR3 is TGTGCCAGCAGTTTAGGGGGAGTGACTAATGAAAAACTGTTTTTT. Its protein is CASSLGGVTNEKLFF. V and J are TRBV12-3 or TRBV12-4 and TRBJ1-4; unclear D gene. V was clipped by 1 base and J by 2 bases, with 8 bases between them. This CDR3 has 15 amino acids.

This clonotype occurred many times. The genes are TRBV5-1 and TRBJ1-2; D may be TRBD1 (5 bases). Germline CDR1 is SGHRS and CDR2 is YFSETQ. V shed 4 bases and J shed 0 bases, with 10 bases lying between them. This CDR3 comprises 14 residues. The CDR3 loop is CASSPGVSNYGYTF. For the CDR3, the DNA is TGCGCCAGCAGCCCGGGGGTTTCTAACTATGGCTACACCTTC.

The sample holds one count of this clonotype. This likely stems from a read error, as it lies one base from a far larger clone. CDR3 DNA sequence: TGTACCAGCAGCGGCGACAGGACGTCCTACAATGAGCAGTTCTTC. It yields the protein CTSSGDRTSYNEQFF. V is TRBV13 and J is TRBJ2-1; D possibly corresponds to TRBD1 (6 bases). CDR3 length: 15 amino acids. CDR1 and CDR2 (germline): PRHDT, FYEKMQ (reference sequence).

This clonotype was counted many times. The J gene is TRBJ1-1, the V gene TRBV19; the D is unclear. Trimming stripped 4 bases from V and 4 bases from J, with 7 bases between. Germline V gene sequence: CDR1 LNHDA, CDR2 SQIVND (reference sequence). The CDR3 contains 12 residues. In DNA form, the CDR3 reads TGTGCCAGTAGTAGCCCAGGCACTGAAGCTTTCTTT. Protein sequence: CASSSPGTEAFF. Based on the CDR3 plus reference TRBV19 and TRBJ1-1, the full variable domain is DGGITQSPKYLFRKEGQNVTLSCEQNLNHDAMYWYRQDPGQGLRLIYYSQIVNDFQKGDIAEGYSVSREKKESFPLTVTSAQKNPTAFYLCASSSPGTEAFFGQGTRLTVV.

The sample holds many counts of this clonotype. The rearrangement links TRBV4-1 to TRBJ1-2; 7 bases match TRBD1. CDR3 length: 14 amino acids. Trimming at V came to 3 bases and at J to 7 bases, leaving 8 bases not matched to a gene. Germline-derived CDR1 and CDR2 are MGHRA and YSYEKL. In DNA form, the CDR3 reads TGCGCCAGCAGCCAGCCAGGGGGGAACCGTGGCTACACCTTC. This translates into CASSQPGGNRGYTF.

This clonotype was observed at least ten times. This chain joins TRBV13 and TRBJ2-7; D unclear. CDR1 PRHDT and CDR2 FYEKMQ come from the germline V gene (reference sequence). CDR3 length: 14 residues. V was shortened by 5 bases and J by 2 bases, with 13 bases between the two germline ends. The CDR3 DNA reads as TGTGCCAGCAGCCCCCGACTCGCTGCCTACGAGCAGTACTTC. This translates into CASSPRLAAYEQYF.

This clonotype was counted many times. The chain employs TRBV30 and TRBJ2-1, with unresolved D. Germline assignment: CDR1 GTSNPN and CDR2 SVGIG (reference sequence). The CDR3 is 15 residues long. V dropped 2 bases and J dropped 1 base, with 12 bases sitting between them. The CDR3 region has the DNA TGTGCCTGGAGTCCCCTTTCGAATTCCTACAATGAGCAGTTCTTC. This gives the protein CAWSPLSNSYNEQFF.

The table lists this clonotype with many counts. The chain is built from TRBV18 and TRBJ2-7; TRBD1 matches 10 bases. This CDR3 is built from 14 residues. CDR1 and CDR2 (germline): KGHSH, LQKENI. V shed 2 bases and J 5 bases; nucleotides not matched to a gene: 3. DNA for the CDR3: TGTGCCAGCTCACCAGGGACAGGGGACAACGAGCAGTACTTC. It is translated as CASSPGTGDNEQYF.

This clonotype was counted ten times or more. V and J are TRBV7-3 and TRBJ1-1, with D possibly being TRBD1 (6 bases). Germline CDR1 reads SGHTA; CDR2 reads FQGTGA. There are 13 residues in the CDR3. V was cut by 4 bases and J by 4 bases, with 10 bases left in between. This CDR3 reads CASSSTRGTEAFF. The CDR3 region has the DNA TGTGCCAGCAGCTCGACCAGGGGCACTGAAGCTTTCTTT.

This clonotype was detected ten times or more. The V and J genes are TRBV7-8 and TRBJ2-4, with D unresolved. The CDR3 length is 17 residues. Germline V gives CDR1 SGHVS, CDR2 FQNEAQ. V lost 4 bases and J 0 bases, leaving 16 bases between the germline ends. Here the CDR3 DNA reads TGTGCCAGCAGCTCGGACGGACGGAGACTAGCCAAAAACATTCAGTACTTC. The encoded protein is CASSSDGRRLAKNIQYF.